This record concerns one TCR beta chain sequence. Its antigen remains unidentified. The data were obtained in a study of tumor-infiltrating lymphocytes in primary liver carcinoma. Study-level information: Patients were both men and women, whose ages ran from 30 to 69 years. The study's findings and limits: Tumor-adjacent and tumor-blood pairs showed less overlap than tumor region pairs. Blood trailed tumors significantly in top-250-clone fraction (p = 0.039).

TCR beta cDNA was reverse-transcribed from approximately 0.45 ug of total RNA. The reaction used a constant-region primer and ProtoScript II reverse transcriptase. Libraries covering TCR beta were generated through three nested multiplex PCR rounds (using a slightly modified ARM-PCR). TCRdb analysed the multiplex PCR reads with MiXCR anew, one entry per CDR3 protein. Of 50,000 or so distinct CDR3 sequences listed, around 77% are singletons. The approximately 17-32 mg bulk tissue piece was not sorted before simultaneous RNA and DNA extraction. HBV chronically infected the treatment-naive patients. The TCR originated in a man in his forties with primary liver carcinoma and hepatitis B virus infection. What was sequenced was liver tumor tissue from sampling region 5. The subset is: tumor region T5, tumor centre.

DNA of the CDR3: TGTGCCAGCAGAAAAAAGATGTGGATAGGTGGGGATGAGCAGTTCTTC. Translating gives CASRKKMWIGGDEQFF. V usage is TRBV11-1 and J usage is TRBJ2-1; D is uncertain. This CDR3 has 16 residues. Germline CDR1 is SGHAT and CDR2 is FQDESV (reference sequence). Trimming pared 6 bases from V and 8 bases from J, leaving 23 bases between.